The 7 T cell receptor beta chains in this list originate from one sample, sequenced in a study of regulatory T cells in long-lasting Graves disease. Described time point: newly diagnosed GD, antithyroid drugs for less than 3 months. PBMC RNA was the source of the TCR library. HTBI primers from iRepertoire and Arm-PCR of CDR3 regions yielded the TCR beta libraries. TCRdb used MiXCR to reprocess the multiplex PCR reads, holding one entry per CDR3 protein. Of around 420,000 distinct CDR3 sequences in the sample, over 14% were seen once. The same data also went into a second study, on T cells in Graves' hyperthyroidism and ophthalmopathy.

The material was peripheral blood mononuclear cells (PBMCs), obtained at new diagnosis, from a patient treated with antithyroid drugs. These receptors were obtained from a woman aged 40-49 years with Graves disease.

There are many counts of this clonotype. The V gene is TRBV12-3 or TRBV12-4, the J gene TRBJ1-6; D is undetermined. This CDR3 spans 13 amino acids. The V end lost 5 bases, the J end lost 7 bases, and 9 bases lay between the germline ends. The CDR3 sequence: CASSRTANSPLHF. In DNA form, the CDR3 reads TGTGCCAGCAGTCGGACTGCGAATTCACCCCTCCACTTT.

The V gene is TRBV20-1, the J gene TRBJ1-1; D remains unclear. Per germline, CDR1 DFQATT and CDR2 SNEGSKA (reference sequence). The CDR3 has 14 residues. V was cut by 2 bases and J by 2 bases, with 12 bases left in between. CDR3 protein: CSARRSGLNTEAFF. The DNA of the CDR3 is TGCAGTGCTAGAAGGTCGGGCTTAAACACTGAAGCTTTCTTT.

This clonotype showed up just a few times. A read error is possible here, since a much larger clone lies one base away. CDR3 sequence (DNA): TGTGCCAGCAGCTTGTTAGCGGGAGCCCCCGGGCAGTACTTC. This translates into CASSLLAGAPGQYF. The gene calls are TRBV11-2 and TRBJ2-7; TRBD2 agrees at 9 bases. This CDR3 region has 14 residues. V dropped 3 bases and J dropped 9; count of bases not matched to a gene: 9. CDR1 and CDR2 from the germline V gene are SGHAT and FQNNGV. The full variable domain, its missing parts supplied by reference TRBV11-2 and TRBJ2-7, is EAGVAQSPRYKIIEKRQSVAFWCNPISGHATLYWYQQILGQGPKLLIQFQNNGVVDDSQLPKDRFSAERLKGVDSTLKIQPAKLEDSAVYLCASSLLAGAPGQYFGPGTRLTVT.

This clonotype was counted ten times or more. In nucleotides, the CDR3 is TGCAGTGCTGAGGTTGCCTCTGGAAACACCATATATTTT. Its protein product is CSAEVASGNTIYF. V and J are TRBV20-1 and TRBJ1-3, with D unclear. Trimming removed 5 bases at V and 0 bases at J, with 8 bases between. The CDR3 sequence is 13 residues long. Looked up from germline, CDR1 is DFQATT and CDR2 is SNEGSKA (reference sequence).

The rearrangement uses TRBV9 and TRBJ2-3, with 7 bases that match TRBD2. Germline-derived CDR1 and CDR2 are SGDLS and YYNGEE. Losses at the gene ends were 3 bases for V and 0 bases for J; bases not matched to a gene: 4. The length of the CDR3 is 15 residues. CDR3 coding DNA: TGTGCCAGCAGCGCCGTTAGCGGGAGCACAGATACGCAGTATTTT. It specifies CASSAVSGSTDTQYF. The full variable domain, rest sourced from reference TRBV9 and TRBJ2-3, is DSGVTQTPKHLITATGQRVTLRCSPRSGDLSVYWYQQSLDQGLQFLIQYYNGEERAKGNILERFSAQQFPDLHSELNLSSLELGDSALYFCASSAVSGSTDTQYFGPGTRLTVL.

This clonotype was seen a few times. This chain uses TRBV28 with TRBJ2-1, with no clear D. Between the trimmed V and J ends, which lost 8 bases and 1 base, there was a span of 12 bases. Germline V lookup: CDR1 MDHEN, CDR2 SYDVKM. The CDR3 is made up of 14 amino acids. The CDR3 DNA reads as TGTGCCAGCTTTTCGGGTTCTTCCTACAATGAGCAGTTCTTC. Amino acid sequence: CASFSGSSYNEQFF.

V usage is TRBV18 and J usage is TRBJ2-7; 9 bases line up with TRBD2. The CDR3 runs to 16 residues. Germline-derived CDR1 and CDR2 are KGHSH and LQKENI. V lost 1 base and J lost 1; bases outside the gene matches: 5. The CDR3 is CASSPQMSGRSYEQYF. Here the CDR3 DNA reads TGTGCCAGCTCACCACAGATGAGCGGGAGGTCCTACGAGCAGTACTTC.